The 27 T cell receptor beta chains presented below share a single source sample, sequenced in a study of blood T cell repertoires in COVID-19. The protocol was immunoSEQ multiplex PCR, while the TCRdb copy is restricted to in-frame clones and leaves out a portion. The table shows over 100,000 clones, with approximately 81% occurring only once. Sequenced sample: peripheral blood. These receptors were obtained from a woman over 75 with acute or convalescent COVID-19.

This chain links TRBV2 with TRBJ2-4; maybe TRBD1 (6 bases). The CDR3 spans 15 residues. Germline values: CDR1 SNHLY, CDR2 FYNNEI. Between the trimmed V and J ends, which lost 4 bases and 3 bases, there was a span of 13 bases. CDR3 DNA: TGTGCCAGCAGTGTCCAGGGGTACGACAAAAACATTCAGTACTTC. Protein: CASSVQGYDKNIQYF. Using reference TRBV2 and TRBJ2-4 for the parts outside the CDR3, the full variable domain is EPEVTQTPSHQVTQMGQEVILRCVPISNHLYFYWYRQILGQKVEFLVSFYNNEISEKSEIFDDQFSVERPDGSNFTLKIRSTKLEDSAMYFCASSVQGYDKNIQYFGAGTRLSVL.

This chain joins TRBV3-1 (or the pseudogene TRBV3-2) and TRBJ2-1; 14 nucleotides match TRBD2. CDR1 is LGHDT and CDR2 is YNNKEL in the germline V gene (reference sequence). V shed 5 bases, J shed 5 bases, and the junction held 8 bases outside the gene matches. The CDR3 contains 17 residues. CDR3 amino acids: CASSKKTSGGANNEQFF. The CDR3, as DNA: TGTGCCAGCAGCAAAAAGACTAGCGGGGGGGCCAACAATGAGCAGTTCTTC.

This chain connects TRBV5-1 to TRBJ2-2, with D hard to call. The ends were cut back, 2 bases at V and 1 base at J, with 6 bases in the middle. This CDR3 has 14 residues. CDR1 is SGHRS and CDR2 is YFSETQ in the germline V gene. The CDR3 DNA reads TGCGCCAGCAGCTTCGACATGAACACCGGGGAGCTGTTTTTT. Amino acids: CASSFDMNTGELFF.

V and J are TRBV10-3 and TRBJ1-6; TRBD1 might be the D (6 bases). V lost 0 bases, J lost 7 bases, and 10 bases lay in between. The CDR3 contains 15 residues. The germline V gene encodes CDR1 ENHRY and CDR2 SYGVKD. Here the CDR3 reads CAISESDRENSPLHF. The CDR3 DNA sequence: TGTGCCATCAGTGAGTCGGACAGAGAAAATTCACCCCTCCACTTT.

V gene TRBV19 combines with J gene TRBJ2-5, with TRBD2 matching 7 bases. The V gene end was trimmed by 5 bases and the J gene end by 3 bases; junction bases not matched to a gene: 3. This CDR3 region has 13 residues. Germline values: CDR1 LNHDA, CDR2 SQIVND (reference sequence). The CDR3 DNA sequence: TGTGCCAGTAGTGAGGCGGGAGAAGAGACCCAGTACTTC. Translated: CASSEAGEETQYF. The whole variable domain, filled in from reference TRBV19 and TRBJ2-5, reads DGGITQSPKYLFRKEGQNVTLSCEQNLNHDAMYWYRQDPGQGLRLIYYSQIVNDFQKGDIAEGYSVSREKKESFPLTVTSAQKNPTAFYLCASSEAGEETQYFGPGTRLLVL.

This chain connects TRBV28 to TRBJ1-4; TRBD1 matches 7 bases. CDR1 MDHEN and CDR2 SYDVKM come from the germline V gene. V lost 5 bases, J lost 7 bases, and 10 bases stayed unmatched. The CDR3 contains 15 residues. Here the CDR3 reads CASSPARGIGEKLFF. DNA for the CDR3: TGTGCCAGCAGTCCGGCCAGGGGGATCGGTGAAAAACTGTTTTTT.

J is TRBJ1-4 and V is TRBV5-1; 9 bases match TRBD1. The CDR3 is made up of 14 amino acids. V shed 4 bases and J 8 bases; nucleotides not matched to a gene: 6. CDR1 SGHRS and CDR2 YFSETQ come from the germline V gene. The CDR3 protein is CASSLDRGGEKLFF. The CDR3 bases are TGCGCCAGCAGCCTGGACAGGGGAGGAGAAAAACTGTTTTTT. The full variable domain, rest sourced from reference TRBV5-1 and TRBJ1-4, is KAGVTQTPRYLIKTRGQQVTLSCSPISGHRSVSWYQQTPGQGLQFLFEYFSETQRNKGNFPGRFSGRQFSNSRSEMNVSTLELGDSALYLCASSLDRGGEKLFFGSGTQLSVL.

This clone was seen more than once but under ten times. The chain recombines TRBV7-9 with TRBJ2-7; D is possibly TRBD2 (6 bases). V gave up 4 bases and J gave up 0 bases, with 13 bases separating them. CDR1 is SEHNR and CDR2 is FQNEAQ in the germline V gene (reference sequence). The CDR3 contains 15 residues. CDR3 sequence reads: CASSSQTGSSYEQYF. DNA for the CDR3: TGTGCCAGCAGCTCCCAGACCGGGAGCTCCTACGAGCAGTACTTC. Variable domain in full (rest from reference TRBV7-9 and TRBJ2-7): DTGVSQNPRHKITKRGQNVTFRCDPISEHNRLYWYRQTLGQGPEFLTYFQNEAQLEKSRLLSDRFSAERPKGSFSTLEIQRTEQGDSAMYLCASSSQTGSSYEQYFGPGTRLTVT.

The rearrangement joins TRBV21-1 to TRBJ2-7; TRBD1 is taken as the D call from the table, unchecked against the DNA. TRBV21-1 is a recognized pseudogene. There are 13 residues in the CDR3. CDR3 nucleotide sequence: TGTGCCAGCAGCAAGGCAGGGCGGTACGAGCAGTACTTC. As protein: CASSKAGRYEQYF.

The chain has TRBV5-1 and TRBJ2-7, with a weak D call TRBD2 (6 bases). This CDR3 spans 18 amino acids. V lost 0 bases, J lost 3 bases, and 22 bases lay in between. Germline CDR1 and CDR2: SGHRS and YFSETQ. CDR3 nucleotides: TGCGCCAGCAGCTTGGATCGGGGGTTGGTAGGTCGGGGCTACGAGCAGTACTTC. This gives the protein CASSLDRGLVGRGYEQYF.

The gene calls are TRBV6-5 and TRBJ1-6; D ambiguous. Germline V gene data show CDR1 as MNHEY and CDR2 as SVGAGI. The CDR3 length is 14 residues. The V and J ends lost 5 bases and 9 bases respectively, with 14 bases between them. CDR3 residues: CASSPRGGSSPLHF. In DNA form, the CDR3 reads TGTGCCAGCAGTCCGCGGGGTGGGAGTTCACCCCTCCACTTT.

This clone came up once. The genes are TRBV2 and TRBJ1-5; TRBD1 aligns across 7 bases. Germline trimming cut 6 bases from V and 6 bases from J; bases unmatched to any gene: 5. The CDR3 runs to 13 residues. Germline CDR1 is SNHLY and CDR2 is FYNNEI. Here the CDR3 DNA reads TGTGCCAGCAGGTTACAGGGGCGTCAGCCCCAGCATTTT. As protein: CASRLQGRQPQHF.

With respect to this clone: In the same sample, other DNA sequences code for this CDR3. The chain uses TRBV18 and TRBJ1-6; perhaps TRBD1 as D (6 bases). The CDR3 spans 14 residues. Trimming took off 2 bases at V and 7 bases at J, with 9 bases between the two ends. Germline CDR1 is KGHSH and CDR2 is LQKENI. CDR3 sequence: CASSPGGGNSPLHF. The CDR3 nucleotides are TGTGCCAGCTCACCAGGGGGCGGGAATTCACCCCTCCACTTT.

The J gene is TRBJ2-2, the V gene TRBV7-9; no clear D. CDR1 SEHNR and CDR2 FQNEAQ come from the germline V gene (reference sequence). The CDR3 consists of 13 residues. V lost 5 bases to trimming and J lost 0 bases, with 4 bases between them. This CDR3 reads CASSPTNTGELFF. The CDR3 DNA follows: TGTGCCAGCAGCCCTACGAACACCGGGGAGCTGTTTTTT.

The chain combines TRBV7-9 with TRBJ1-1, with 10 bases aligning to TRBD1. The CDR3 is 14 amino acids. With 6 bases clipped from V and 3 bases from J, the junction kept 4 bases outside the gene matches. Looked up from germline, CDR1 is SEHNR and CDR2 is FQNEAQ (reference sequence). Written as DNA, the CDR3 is TGTGCCAGCAGGAGCGGACAGGGGGACACTGAAGCTTTCTTT. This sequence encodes CASRSGQGDTEAFF.

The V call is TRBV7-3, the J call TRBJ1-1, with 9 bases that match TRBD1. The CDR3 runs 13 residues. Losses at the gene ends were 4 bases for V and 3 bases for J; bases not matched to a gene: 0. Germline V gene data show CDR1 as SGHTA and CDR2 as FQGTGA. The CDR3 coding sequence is TGTGCCAGCAGCTGGGACAGGGACACTGAAGCTTTCTTT. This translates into CASSWDRDTEAFF.

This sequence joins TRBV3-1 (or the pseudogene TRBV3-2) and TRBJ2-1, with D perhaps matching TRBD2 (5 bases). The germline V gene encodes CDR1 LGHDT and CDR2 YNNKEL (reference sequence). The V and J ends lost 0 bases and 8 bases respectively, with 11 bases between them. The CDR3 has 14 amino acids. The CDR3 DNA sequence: TGTGCCAGCAGCCAAGAACTAGTTGTGTATGAGCAGTTCTTC. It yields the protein CASSQELVVYEQFF.

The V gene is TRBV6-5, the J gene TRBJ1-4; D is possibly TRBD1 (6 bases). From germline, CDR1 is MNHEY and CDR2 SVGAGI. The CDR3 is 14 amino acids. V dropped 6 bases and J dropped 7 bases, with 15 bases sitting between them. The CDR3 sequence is CASRRGHEFEKLFF. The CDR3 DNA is TGTGCCAGCAGACGGGGACATGAATTTGAAAAACTGTTTTTT.

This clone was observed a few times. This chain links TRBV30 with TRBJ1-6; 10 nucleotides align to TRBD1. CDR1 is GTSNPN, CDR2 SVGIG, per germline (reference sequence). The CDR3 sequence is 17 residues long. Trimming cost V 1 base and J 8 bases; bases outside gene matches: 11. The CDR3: CAWSASTGTGVDSPLHF. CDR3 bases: TGTGCCTGGAGTGCCTCTACCGGGACAGGGGTAGATTCACCCCTCCACTTT.

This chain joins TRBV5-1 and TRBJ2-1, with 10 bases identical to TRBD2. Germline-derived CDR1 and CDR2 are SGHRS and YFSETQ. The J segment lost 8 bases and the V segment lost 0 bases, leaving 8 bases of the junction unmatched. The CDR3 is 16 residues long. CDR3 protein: CASSLGVLAGEDEQFF. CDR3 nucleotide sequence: TGCGCCAGCAGCTTGGGAGTCCTAGCGGGAGAAGATGAGCAGTTCTTC.

The chain's CDR3 is CASSPPVRNTIYF. The DNA for the CDR3 is TGTGCCAGCTCACCACCGGTCAGGAACACCATATATTTT. The chain recombines TRBV18 with TRBJ1-3; D is unclear. From germline, CDR1 is KGHSH and CDR2 LQKENI. This CDR3 is built from 13 residues. Between the trimmed V and J ends, which lost 0 bases and 7 bases, there was a span of 7 bases.

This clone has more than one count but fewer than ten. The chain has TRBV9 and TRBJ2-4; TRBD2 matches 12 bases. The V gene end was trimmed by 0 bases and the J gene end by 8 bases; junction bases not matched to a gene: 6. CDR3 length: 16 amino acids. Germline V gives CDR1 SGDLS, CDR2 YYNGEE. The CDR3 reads CASSVGLAGATDIQYF. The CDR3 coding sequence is TGTGCCAGCAGCGTAGGACTAGCGGGAGCAACGGACATTCAGTACTTC.

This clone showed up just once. The CDR3 coding sequence is TGTGCCAGCAGCCCAAGGACAGGGGGGGTCGAAAAACTGTTTTTT. Amino acid sequence: CASSPRTGGVEKLFF. The gene calls are TRBV7-9 and TRBJ1-4, with TRBD1 matching 10 bases. Trimming removed 5 bases from V and 8 bases from J; junction bases left unmatched: 8. This CDR3 is 15 amino acids long. The germline V gene encodes CDR1 SEHNR and CDR2 FQNEAQ (reference sequence).

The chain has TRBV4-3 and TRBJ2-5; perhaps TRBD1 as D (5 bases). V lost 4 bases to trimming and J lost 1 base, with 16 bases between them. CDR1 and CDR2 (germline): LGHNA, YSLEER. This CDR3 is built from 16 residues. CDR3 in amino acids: CASSPGHWAGQETQYF. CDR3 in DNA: TGCGCCAGCAGCCCAGGACACTGGGCAGGCCAAGAGACCCAGTACTTC.

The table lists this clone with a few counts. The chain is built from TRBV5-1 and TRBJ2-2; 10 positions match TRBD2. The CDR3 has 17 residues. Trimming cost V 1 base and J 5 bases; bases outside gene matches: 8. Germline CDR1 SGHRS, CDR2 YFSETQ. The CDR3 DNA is TGCGCCAGCAGCTTGTCGAGCGGGAGGGCCGGAACCGGGGAGCTGTTTTTT. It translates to CASSLSSGRAGTGELFF.

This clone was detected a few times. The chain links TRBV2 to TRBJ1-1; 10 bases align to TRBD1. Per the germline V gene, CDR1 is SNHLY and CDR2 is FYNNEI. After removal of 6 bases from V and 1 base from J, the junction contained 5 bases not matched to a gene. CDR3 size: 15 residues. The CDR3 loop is CASRMDRGGNTEAFF. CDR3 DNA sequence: TGTGCCAGCAGGATGGACAGGGGGGGGAACACTGAAGCTTTCTTT.

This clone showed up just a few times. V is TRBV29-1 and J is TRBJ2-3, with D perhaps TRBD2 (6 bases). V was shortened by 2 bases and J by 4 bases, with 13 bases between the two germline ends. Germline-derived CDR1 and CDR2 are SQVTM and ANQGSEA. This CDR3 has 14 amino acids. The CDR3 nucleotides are TGCAGCGTTGAACGGGACTTCCCTTCAGATACGCAGTATTTT. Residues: CSVERDFPSDTQYF.